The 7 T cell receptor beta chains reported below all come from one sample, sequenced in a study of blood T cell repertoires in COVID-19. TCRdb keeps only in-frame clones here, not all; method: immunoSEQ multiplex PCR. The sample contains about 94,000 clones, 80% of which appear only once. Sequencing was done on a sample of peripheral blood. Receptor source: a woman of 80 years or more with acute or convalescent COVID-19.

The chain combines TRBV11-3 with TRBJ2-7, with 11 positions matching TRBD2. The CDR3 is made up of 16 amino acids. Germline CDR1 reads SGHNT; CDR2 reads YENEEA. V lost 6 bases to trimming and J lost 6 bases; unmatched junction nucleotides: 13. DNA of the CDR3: TGTGCCAGCAGGGGGGTAGCGGGAGGGCCAGGTTGCGAGCAGTACTTC. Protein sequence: CASRGVAGGPGCEQYF.

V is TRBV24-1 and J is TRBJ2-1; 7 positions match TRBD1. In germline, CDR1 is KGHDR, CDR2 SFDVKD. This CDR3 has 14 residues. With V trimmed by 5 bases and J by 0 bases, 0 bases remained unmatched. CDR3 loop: CATSGTGSYNEQFF. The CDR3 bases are TGTGCCACCAGTGGGACAGGCTCCTACAATGAGCAGTTCTTC.

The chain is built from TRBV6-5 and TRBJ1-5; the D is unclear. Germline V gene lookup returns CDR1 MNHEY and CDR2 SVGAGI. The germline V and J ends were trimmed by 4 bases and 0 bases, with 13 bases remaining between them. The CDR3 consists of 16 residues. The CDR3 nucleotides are TGTGCCAGCAGTTCGAAACCGAGATATAGCAATCAGCCCCAGCATTTT. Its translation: CASSSKPRYSNQPQHF.

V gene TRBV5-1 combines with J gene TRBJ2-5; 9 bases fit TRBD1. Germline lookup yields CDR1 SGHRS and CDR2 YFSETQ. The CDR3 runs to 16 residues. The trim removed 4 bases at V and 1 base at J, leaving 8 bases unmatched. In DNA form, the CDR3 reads TGCGCCAGCAGCGTGGGACAGGGAACCCCCCAAGAGACCCAGTACTTC. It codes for CASSVGQGTPQETQYF.

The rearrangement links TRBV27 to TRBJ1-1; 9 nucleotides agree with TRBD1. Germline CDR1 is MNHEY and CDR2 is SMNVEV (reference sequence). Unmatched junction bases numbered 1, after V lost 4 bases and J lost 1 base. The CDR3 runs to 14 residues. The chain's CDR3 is CASSSDRGNTEAFF. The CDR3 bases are TGTGCCAGCAGTTCGGACAGGGGGAACACTGAAGCTTTCTTT.

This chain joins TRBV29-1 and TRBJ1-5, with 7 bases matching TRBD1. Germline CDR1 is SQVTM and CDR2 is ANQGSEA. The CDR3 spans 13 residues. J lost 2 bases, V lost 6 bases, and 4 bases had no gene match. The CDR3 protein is CSVVTGGNQPQHF. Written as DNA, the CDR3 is TGCAGCGTCGTAACAGGGGGCAATCAGCCCCAGCATTTT.

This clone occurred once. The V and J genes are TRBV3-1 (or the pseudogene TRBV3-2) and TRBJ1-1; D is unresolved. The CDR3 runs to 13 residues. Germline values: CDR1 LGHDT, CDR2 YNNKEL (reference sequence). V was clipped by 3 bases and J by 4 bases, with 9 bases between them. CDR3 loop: CASSHGLGTEAFF. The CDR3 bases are TGTGCCAGCAGCCATGGACTGGGCACTGAAGCTTTCTTT.